One and the same sample provided the 13 T cell receptor beta chains below, sequenced in a study of blood T cell repertoires in COVID-19 (dated by TCRdb to 2018 to 2021). The library was made by the immunoSEQ multiplex PCR assay. TCRdb mirrors the immuneACCESS table, restricted to in-frame sequences. Some clones are absent from its copies; in checked studies, under half trace to an unresolved V gene, and the reason for the others is unknown. The sample includes approximately 200,000 clones, with more than 65% observed a single time. The top ten constitute roughly 2.4% of the sample. Input material: peripheral blood. These receptors were obtained from an older woman with acute or convalescent COVID-19.

This chain joins TRBV5-1 and TRBJ2-1; a possible D gene is TRBD2 (7 bases). Trimming left V 8 bases short and J 5 bases short, with 17 bases between. From germline, CDR1 is SGHRS and CDR2 YFSETQ. This CDR3 is 14 amino acids long. CDR3 loop: CASTLRGAHNEQFF. The CDR3 bases are TGCGCCAGTACGCTTCGGGGGGCCCACAATGAGCAGTTCTTC.

The chain combines TRBV6-1 with TRBJ1-2; D is unresolved. The CDR3 totals 15 residues. Trimming cost V 3 bases and J 3 bases, with 14 bases left between them. Germline CDR1 is MNHNS and CDR2 is SASEGT. CDR3 in DNA: TGTGCCAGCAGTGACCGACCCCGCGAGGACTATGGCTACACCTTC. It codes for CASSDRPREDYGYTF.

The chain couples TRBV5-4 to TRBJ1-6; the match to TRBD1 covers 7 bases. Unmatched junction bases numbered 16, after V lost 4 bases and J lost 9 bases. The CDR3 is made up of 17 amino acids. Per germline, CDR1 SGHNT and CDR2 YYREEE (reference sequence). The CDR3: CASSTKRDSQFLSPLHF. For the CDR3, the DNA is TGTGCCAGCAGCACAAAGAGGGACAGCCAATTCCTTTCACCCCTCCACTTT. The full variable domain, with the rest looked up from reference TRBV5-4 and TRBJ1-6, is ETGVTQSPTHLIKTRGQQVTLRCSSQSGHNTVSWYQQALGQGPQFIFQYYREEENGRGNFPPRFSGLQFPNYSSELNVNALELDDSALYLCASSTKRDSQFLSPLHFGNGTRLTVT.

The rearrangement links TRBV19 to TRBJ2-1; 14 nucleotides agree with TRBD2. Germline V gene data show CDR1 as LNHDA and CDR2 as SQIVND (reference sequence). Trimming at V came to 6 bases and at J to 3 bases, leaving 13 bases not matched to a gene. This CDR3 is built from 19 residues. The CDR3 sequence is CASREIFGTSGSYYNEQFF. For the CDR3, the DNA is TGTGCCAGTAGAGAGATTTTTGGGACTAGCGGGAGTTACTACAATGAGCAGTTCTTC.

DNA for the CDR3: TGTGCCTTCGCCAGGGACAGGGACACCGGGGAGCTGTTTTTT. Protein product: CAFARDRDTGELFF. The V and J genes are TRBV10-3 and TRBJ2-2, with 9 bases aligning to TRBD1. J was trimmed by 3 bases and V by 11 bases; bases with no gene match: 7. The CDR3 covers 14 residues. Germline V gene lookup returns CDR1 ENHRY and CDR2 SYGVKD.

CDR3: CASSGGLVNEQFF. The DNA of the CDR3 is TGTGCCAGCAGCGGCGGACTAGTCAATGAGCAGTTCTTC. The chain uses TRBV2 and TRBJ2-1; 7 bases map to TRBD2. Germline V lookup: CDR1 SNHLY, CDR2 FYNNEI. The CDR3 loop spans 13 amino acids. Germline trimming cut 6 bases from V and 6 bases from J; bases unmatched to any gene: 5.

DNA of the CDR3: TGTGCCAGCAGCTTGCGGAGCAATAAGGAGATGTATGGCTACACCTTC. It translates to CASSLRSNKEMYGYTF. This chain uses TRBV5-6 with TRBJ1-2; D gene ambiguous. Germline-derived CDR1 and CDR2 are SGHDT and YYEEEE. V lost 1 base and J lost 5, with 18 bases in between. This CDR3 has 16 amino acids.

About this clone: One end of the junction does not line up with germline, which may come from a read error. The V call is TRBV20-1, the J call TRBJ1-6; D is perhaps TRBD1 (5 bases). The CDR3 contains 11 residues. Germline V lookup: CDR1 DFQATT, CDR2 SNEGSKA (reference sequence). The CDR3 nucleotides read TGCAGTGCCCAAGACAGCTCCCTTCTGATATTT. The encoded protein is CSAQDSSLLIF.

This clone was detected a few times. This chain joins TRBV6-5 and TRBJ1-2; tentatively, D is TRBD1 (5 bases). The germline V gene encodes CDR1 MNHEY and CDR2 SVGAGI. With 6 bases removed from V and 3 bases from J, the gap between germline ends came to 14 bases. The CDR3 is made up of 14 amino acids. CDR3 bases: TGTGCCAGCAGACCCTTGGGGGGGGACTATGGCTACACCTTC. Residues: CASRPLGGDYGYTF.

The J gene is TRBJ1-5, the V gene TRBV6-2 or TRBV6-3; perhaps TRBD1 as D (6 bases). The length of the CDR3 is 16 residues. CDR1 MNHEY and CDR2 SVGEGT come from the germline V gene. V shed 2 bases and J shed 6 bases, with 17 bases lying between them. This CDR3 is CASSYPVDSPRQPQHF. Written as DNA, the CDR3 is TGTGCCAGCAGTTACCCGGTGGACAGTCCGCGTCAGCCCCAGCATTTT.

V is TRBV10-1 and J is TRBJ2-7, with TRBD1 matching over 8 bases. V lost 6 bases to trimming and J lost 4 bases; unmatched junction nucleotides: 17. Germline lookup yields CDR1 WNHNN and CDR2 SYGVQD (reference sequence). The CDR3 covers 17 residues. CDR3: CASSATELRDRRYEQYF. The CDR3, as DNA: TGCGCCAGCAGCGCGACGGAACTCCGGGACAGGAGATACGAGCAGTACTTC.

The chain employs TRBV20-1 and TRBJ2-5; the match to TRBD2 covers 7 bases. With 3 bases clipped from V and 4 bases from J, the junction kept 8 bases outside the gene matches. The CDR3 consists of 14 residues. Germline loops: CDR1 DFQATT, CDR2 SNEGSKA (reference sequence). CDR3 nucleotide sequence: TGCAGTGCTAGTCGAAGCGGGGCGGGAGAGACCCAGTACTTC. Amino acids: CSASRSGAGETQYF.

This chain uses TRBV27 with TRBJ2-1; 7 nucleotides line up with TRBD2. V lost 8 bases and J lost 3; bases outside the gene matches: 7. CDR3 length equals 14 residues. Germline CDR1 MNHEY, CDR2 SMNVEV (reference sequence). The CDR3, as DNA: TGTGCCAGCGGAAAGCGGGGCCTCTACAATGAGCAGTTCTTC. This codes for CASGKRGLYNEQFF.